This is a list of T cell receptor beta chains from one sample in a study of response to subunit inactivated influenza vaccine. One entry per CDR3 protein, called by TCRdb with MiXCR from the RT-PCR reads. The sample includes 500,000 to 600,000 distinct CDR3 sequences, approximately 15% of them seen just once. Source: PBMCs from blood, taken 11 to 12 days after vaccination. The receptors shown here come from a man aged 45-65 years who received an inactivated influenza vaccine. The CDR3 runs from the conserved cysteine through the conserved F or W.

CDR3,J,V
CASSQEGAGGPWETQYF,TRBJ2-5,TRBV3-1
CAWSVRFGRGTEAFF,TRBJ1-1,TRBV30
CAISDPGQRSYEQYF,TRBJ2-7,TRBV10-3
CASSYRGPMNTEAFF,TRBJ1-1,TRBV6-2/TRBV6-3
CASSLLAGPSNEQFF,TRBJ2-1,TRBV5-1
CASSLGFGRGGTGELFF,TRBJ2-2,TRBV11-2
CASSYTGQAYEQYF,TRBJ2-7,TRBV7-2
CASRTGTSPGKQYF,TRBJ2-7,TRBV7-2
CASSPFRTSSTDTQYF,TRBJ2-3,TRBV9
CASSPGPSGQPQHF,TRBJ1-5,TRBV12-3/TRBV12-4
CSVEGGGPETQYF,TRBJ2-5,TRBV29-1
CASSSGRQGYTF,TRBJ1-2,TRBV3-1
CASSSGLAGPNTDTQYF,TRBJ2-3,TRBV5-1
CASSLSVWDWPGELFF,TRBJ2-2,TRBV27
CATSEGRGAPGELFF,TRBJ2-2,TRBV24-1
CASVGSAYEQYF,TRBJ2-7,TRBV6-5
CATALRGADTQYF,TRBJ2-3,TRBV12-3/TRBV12-4
CAISDPGHTGDEQYF,TRBJ2-7,TRBV10-3
CASRRPRGRGVNTEAFF,TRBJ1-1,TRBV14
CASSSLLRRGEQYF,TRBJ2-7,TRBV13
CASSVASGGPGETQYF,TRBJ2-5,TRBV9
CASSEVATYEQYF,TRBJ2-7,TRBV6-1
CASSSPTGSPSYEQYF,TRBJ2-7,TRBV5-1
CASSVAVNTEAFF,TRBJ1-1,TRBV9